This T cell receptor beta chain was sequenced for a study of T cell responses to AZD1222 COVID-19 vaccine. Sequenced by immunoSEQ multiplex PCR; TCRdb stores in-frame clones only, minus some. The sample carries 80,000 to 130,000 clones, around nine tenths recorded once. Study-wide points: The CD4 TCRs associated with vaccination extended across spike and predominated at 160-218 and 743-854. In the spike-specific TCR repertoire, nearly half reportedly target unmutated variant regions.

This CDR3 comprises 17 residues. Germline V gives CDR1 SGHRS, CDR2 YFSETQ. The V and J ends lost 2 bases and 0 bases respectively, with 15 bases between them. With regard to this clone: Its antigen remains unknown.

This specimen consisted of peripheral blood, obtained on day 0 of AZD1222 vaccination. V gene TRBV5-1 combines with J gene TRBJ1-3; D remains unclear. The source of this sequence is an adult in good health. The CDR3 sequence is CASSLSNEGYSGNTIYF. Here the CDR3 DNA reads TGCGCCAGCAGCTTAAGTAACGAGGGATACTCTGGAAACACCATATATTTT. The complete variable domain, with remaining parts taken from reference TRBV5-1 and TRBJ1-3, reads KAGVTQTPRYLIKTRGQQVTLSCSPISGHRSVSWYQQTPGQGLQFLFEYFSETQRNKGNFPGRFSGRQFSNSRSEMNVSTLELGDSALYLCASSLSNEGYSGNTIYFGEGSWLTVV.